The 7 T cell receptor beta chains listed next were all sequenced from one sample in a study of patients and donors after allogeneic stem cell transplantation. TCRdb re-analysed the RT-PCR reads in MiXCR, keeping a single row per CDR3 protein. The sample has roughly 250,000 distinct CDR3 sequences, 13% to 15% seen once. The specimen sequenced was blood, either unsorted or a sorted T cell fraction (not recorded which). All receptors come from a human donor who was either an allogeneic HSCT recipient or a stem cell or donor lymphocyte infusion donor (not recorded which). It is not recorded whose cells these are; they may come from a transplant donor.

The J gene is TRBJ2-7, the V gene TRBV15; D possibly corresponds to TRBD2 (6 bases). The CDR3 covers 13 residues. V dropped 4 bases and J dropped 7 bases, with 14 bases sitting between them. CDR1 and CDR2 from the germline V gene are LNHNV and YYDKDF (reference sequence). The CDR3, as DNA: TGTGCCACCAGCATGGGACTTTCAAGGGAGCAGTACTTC. This encodes CATSMGLSREQYF.

V gene TRBV10-3 combines with J gene TRBJ2-5; TRBD1 agrees at 7 bases. CDR1 and CDR2 from the germline V gene are ENHRY and SYGVKD. This CDR3 has 16 amino acids. J lost 2 bases, V lost 1 base, and 7 bases had no gene match. CDR3: CAISEFGSGGQETQYF. The CDR3 DNA sequence: TGTGCCATCAGTGAGTTTGGGTCAGGGGGTCAAGAGACCCAGTACTTC.

This clonotype was seen only once. V and J are TRBV30 and TRBJ1-1, with no clear D. The CDR3 length is 13 residues. Per the germline V gene, CDR1 is GTSNPN and CDR2 is SVGIG (reference sequence). V shed 2 bases and J shed 8 bases, with 15 bases lying between them. This CDR3 is CAWSSFVGPEAFF. DNA for the CDR3: TGTGCCTGGAGTTCGTTTGTCGGACCCGAAGCTTTCTTT.

The CDR3 reads CASSETALYGYTF. For the CDR3, the DNA is TGTGCCAGCAGCGAGACTGCACTCTATGGCTACACCTTC. The chain is built from TRBV6-1 and TRBJ1-2; D gene ambiguous. Deletions cut 6 bases from V and 4 bases from J, with 12 bases between. The CDR3 contains 13 residues. Germline V gene lookup returns CDR1 MNHNS and CDR2 SASEGT.

The chain couples TRBV10-3 to TRBJ1-1, with a possible D match to TRBD1 (5 bases). The CDR3 is 12 residues long. V was clipped by 11 bases and J by 3 bases, with 13 bases between them. Per germline, CDR1 ENHRY and CDR2 SYGVKD. The DNA of the CDR3 is TGTGCCGTTCAGGGTGTTGACACTGAAGCTTTCTTT. Protein product: CAVQGVDTEAFF.

The V call is TRBV3-1, the J call TRBJ1-2, with D uncertain. The CDR3 is made up of 16 amino acids. Trimming removed 4 bases at V and 7 bases at J, with 22 bases between. From germline, CDR1 is LGHDT and CDR2 YNNKEL (reference sequence). The chain's CDR3 is CASSPWVRGGAAGYTF. CDR3 sequence (DNA): TGTGCCAGCAGCCCATGGGTCCGGGGAGGAGCTGCTGGCTACACCTTC.

The J gene is TRBJ2-6, the V gene TRBV11-2; D remains ambiguous. V lost 5 bases, J lost 4 bases, and 9 bases lay in between. The length of the CDR3 is 14 residues. Germline CDR1 SGHAT, CDR2 FQNNGV. The DNA for the CDR3 is TGTGCCAGCAGCCCCTTTCTGGGGGCCAACGTCCTGACTTTC. It codes for CASSPFLGANVLTF.